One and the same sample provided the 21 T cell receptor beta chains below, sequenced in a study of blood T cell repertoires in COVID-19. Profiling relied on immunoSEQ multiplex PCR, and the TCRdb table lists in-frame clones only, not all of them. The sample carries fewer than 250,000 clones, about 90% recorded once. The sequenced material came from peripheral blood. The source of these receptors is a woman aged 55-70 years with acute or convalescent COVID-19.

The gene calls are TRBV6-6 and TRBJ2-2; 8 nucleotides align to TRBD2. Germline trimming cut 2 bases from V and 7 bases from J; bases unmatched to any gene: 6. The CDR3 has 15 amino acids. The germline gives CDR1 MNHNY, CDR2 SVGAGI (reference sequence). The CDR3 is CASSYGQRGLGELFF. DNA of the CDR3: TGTGCCAGCAGTTACGGCCAGCGGGGGCTCGGGGAGCTGTTTTTT.

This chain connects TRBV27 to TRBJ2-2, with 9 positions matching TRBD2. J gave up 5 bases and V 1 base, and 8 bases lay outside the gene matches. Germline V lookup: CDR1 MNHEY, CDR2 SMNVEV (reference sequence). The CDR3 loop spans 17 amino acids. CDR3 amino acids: CASSLLLAGARTGELFF. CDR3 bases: TGTGCCAGCAGTTTATTACTAGCGGGTGCGCGGACCGGGGAGCTGTTTTTT.

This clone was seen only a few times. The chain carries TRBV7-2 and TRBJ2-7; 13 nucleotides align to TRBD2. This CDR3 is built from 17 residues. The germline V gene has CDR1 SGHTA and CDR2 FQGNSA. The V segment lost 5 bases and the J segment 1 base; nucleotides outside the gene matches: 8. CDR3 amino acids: CASSLGLAGDWSYEQYF. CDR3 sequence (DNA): TGTGCCAGCAGCCTCGGACTAGCGGGAGATTGGTCCTACGAGCAGTACTTC. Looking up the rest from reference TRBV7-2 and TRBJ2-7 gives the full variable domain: GAGVSQSPSNKVTEKGKDVELRCDPISGHTALYWYRQSLGQGLEFLIYFQGNSAPDKSGLPSDRFSAERTGGSVSTLTIQRTQQEDSAVYLCASSLGLAGDWSYEQYFGPGTRLTVT.

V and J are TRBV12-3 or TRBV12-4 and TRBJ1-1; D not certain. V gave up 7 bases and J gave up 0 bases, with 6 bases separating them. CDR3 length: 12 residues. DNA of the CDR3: TGTGCCAGCAAATACATGAACACTGAAGCTTTCTTT. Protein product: CASKYMNTEAFF.

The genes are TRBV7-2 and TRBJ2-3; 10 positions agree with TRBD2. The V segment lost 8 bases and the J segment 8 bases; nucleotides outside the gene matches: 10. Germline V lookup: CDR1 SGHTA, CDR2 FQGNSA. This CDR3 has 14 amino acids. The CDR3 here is CASGKRGGPGTQYF. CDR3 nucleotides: TGTGCCAGCGGAAAGCGGGGGGGGCCTGGTACGCAGTATTTT. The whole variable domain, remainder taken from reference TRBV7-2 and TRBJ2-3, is GAGVSQSPSNKVTEKGKDVELRCDPISGHTALYWYRQSLGQGLEFLIYFQGNSAPDKSGLPSDRFSAERTGGSVSTLTIQRTQQEDSAVYLCASGKRGGPGTQYFGPGTRLTVL.

CDR3 DNA sequence: TGTGCCAGCAGCTCTGAAACAGGGGGAGGGATCACAGATACGCAGTATTTT. Amino acids: CASSSETGGGITDTQYF. This sequence joins TRBV5-4 and TRBJ2-3; the D gene is possibly TRBD1 (8 bases). The germline V gene has CDR1 SGHNT and CDR2 YYREEE (reference sequence). V shed 3 bases and J shed 2 bases, with 19 bases lying between them. The CDR3 is 17 amino acids.

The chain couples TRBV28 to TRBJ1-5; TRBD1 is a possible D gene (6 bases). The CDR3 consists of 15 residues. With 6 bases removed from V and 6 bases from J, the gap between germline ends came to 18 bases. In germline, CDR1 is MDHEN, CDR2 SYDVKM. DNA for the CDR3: TGTGCCAGCAGATTACAGGGTTTTGTGGGTCAGCCCCAGCATTTT. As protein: CASRLQGFVGQPQHF.

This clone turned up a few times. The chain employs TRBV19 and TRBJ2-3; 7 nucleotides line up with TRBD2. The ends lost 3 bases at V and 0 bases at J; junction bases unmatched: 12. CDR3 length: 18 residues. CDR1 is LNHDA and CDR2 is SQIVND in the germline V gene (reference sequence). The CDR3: CASSISSGKIISTDTQYF. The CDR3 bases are TGTGCCAGTAGTATTTCCAGCGGGAAAATAATAAGCACAGATACGCAGTATTTT.

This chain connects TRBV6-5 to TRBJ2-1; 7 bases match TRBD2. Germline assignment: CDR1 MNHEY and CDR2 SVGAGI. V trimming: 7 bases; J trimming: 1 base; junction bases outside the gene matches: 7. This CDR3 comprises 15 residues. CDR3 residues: CASIASGGSYNEQFF. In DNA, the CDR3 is TGTGCCAGCATAGCGTCGGGAGGATCCTACAATGAGCAGTTCTTC.

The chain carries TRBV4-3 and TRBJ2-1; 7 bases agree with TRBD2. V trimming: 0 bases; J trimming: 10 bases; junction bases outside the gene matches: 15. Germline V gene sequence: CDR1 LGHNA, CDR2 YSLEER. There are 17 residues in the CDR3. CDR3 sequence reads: CASSQEVAGVPDREQFF. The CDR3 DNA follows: TGCGCCAGCAGCCAAGAGGTAGCGGGCGTACCCGATCGCGAGCAGTTCTTC.

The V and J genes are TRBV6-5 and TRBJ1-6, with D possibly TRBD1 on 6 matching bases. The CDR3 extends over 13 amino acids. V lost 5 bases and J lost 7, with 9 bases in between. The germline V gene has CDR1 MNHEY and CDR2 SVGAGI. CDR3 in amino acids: CASSKDSNSPLHF. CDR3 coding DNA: TGTGCCAGCAGTAAGGACAGCAATTCACCCCTCCACTTT.

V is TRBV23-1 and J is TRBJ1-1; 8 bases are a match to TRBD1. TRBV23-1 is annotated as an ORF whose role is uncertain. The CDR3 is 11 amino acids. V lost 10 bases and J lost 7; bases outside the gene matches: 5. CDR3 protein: CAKPGQGEAFF. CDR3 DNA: TGCGCCAAACCTGGACAGGGTGAAGCTTTCTTT.

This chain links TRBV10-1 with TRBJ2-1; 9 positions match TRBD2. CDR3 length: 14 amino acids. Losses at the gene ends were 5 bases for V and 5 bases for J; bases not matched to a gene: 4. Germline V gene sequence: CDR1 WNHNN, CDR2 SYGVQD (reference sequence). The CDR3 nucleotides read TGCGCCAGCAGTTTAGCGGGAGTGGACAATGAGCAGTTCTTC. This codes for CASSLAGVDNEQFF.

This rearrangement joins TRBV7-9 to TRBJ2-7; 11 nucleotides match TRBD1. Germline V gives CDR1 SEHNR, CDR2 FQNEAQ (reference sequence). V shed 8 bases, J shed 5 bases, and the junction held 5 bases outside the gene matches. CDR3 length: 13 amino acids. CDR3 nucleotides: TGTGCCAGCTACGGACAGGGGGCCGACGAGCAGTACTTC. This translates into CASYGQGADEQYF.

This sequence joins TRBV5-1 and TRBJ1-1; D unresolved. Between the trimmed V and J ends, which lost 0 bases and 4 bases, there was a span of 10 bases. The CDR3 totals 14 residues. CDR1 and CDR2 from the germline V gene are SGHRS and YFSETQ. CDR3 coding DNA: TGCGCCAGCAGCTTGGCCCTATTTAGCACTGAAGCTTTCTTT. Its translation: CASSLALFSTEAFF. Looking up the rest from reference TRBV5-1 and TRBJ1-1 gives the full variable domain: KAGVTQTPRYLIKTRGQQVTLSCSPISGHRSVSWYQQTPGQGLQFLFEYFSETQRNKGNFPGRFSGRQFSNSRSEMNVSTLELGDSALYLCASSLALFSTEAFFGQGTRLTVV.

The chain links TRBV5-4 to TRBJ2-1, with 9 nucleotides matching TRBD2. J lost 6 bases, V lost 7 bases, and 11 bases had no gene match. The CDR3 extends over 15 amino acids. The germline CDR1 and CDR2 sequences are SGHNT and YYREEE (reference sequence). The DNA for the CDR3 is TGTGCCAGCGGGTCACAGAGCGGGGGGCTCAATGAGCAGTTCTTC. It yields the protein CASGSQSGGLNEQFF.

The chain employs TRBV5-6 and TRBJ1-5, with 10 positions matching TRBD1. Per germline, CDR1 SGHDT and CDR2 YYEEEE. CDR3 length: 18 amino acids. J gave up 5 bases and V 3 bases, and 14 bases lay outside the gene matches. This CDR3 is CASSSGTGVRRSDQPQHF. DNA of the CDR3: TGTGCCAGCAGCTCAGGGACAGGGGTAAGGCGTTCAGATCAGCCCCAGCATTTT.

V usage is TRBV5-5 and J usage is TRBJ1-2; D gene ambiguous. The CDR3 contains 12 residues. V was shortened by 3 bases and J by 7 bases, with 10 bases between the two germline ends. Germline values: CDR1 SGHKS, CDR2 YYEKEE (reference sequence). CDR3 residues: CASSWEFTGYTF. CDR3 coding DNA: TGTGCCAGCAGCTGGGAGTTTACTGGCTACACCTTC.

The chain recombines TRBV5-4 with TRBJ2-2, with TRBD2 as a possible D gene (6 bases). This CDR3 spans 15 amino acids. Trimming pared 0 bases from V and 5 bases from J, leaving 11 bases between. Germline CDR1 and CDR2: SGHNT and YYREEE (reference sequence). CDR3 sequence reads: CASSLEDYTTGELFF. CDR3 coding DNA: TGTGCCAGCAGCTTGGAGGACTATACGACCGGGGAGCTGTTTTTT. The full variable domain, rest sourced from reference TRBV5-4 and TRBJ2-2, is ETGVTQSPTHLIKTRGQQVTLRCSSQSGHNTVSWYQQALGQGPQFIFQYYREEENGRGNFPPRFSGLQFPNYSSELNVNALELDDSALYLCASSLEDYTTGELFFGEGSRLTVL.

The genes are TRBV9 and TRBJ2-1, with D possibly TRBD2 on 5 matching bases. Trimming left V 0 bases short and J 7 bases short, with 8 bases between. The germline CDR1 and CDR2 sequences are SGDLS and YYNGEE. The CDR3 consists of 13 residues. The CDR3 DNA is TGTGCCAGCAGCGTAGTTCCGGGGAATGAGCAGTTCTTC. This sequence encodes CASSVVPGNEQFF.

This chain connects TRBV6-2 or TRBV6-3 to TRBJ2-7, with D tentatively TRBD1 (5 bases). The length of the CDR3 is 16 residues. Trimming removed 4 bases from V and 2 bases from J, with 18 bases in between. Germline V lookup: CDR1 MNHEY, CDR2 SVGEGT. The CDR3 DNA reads TGTGCCAGCAGTTTGGCCCTACGCAGGGTAACCTACGAGCAGTACTTC. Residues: CASSLALRRVTYEQYF.